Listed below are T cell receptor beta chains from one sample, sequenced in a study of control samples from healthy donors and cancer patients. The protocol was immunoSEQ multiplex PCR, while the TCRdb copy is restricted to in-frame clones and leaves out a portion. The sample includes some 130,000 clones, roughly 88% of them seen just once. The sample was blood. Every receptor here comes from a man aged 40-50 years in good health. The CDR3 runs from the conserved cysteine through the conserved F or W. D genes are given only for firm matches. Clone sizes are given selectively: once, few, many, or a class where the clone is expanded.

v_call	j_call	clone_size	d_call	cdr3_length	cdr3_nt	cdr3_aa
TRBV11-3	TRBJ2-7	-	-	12	TGTGCCAGCAGCTTAGAAAAAGGCGAGCAGTACTTC	CASSLEKGEQYF
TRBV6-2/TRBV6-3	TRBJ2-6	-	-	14	TGTGCCAGCAGTTACTTTCGCGGGGCCAACGTCCTGACTTTC	CASSYFRGANVLTF
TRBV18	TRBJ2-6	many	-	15	TGTGCCAGCTCACCGGAAACAACTGGGGCCAACGTCCTGACTTTC	CASSPETTGANVLTF
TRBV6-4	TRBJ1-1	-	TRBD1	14	TGTGCCAGCAGTGCCGGGACAGGGGGCACTGAAGCTTTCTTT	CASSAGTGGTEAFF
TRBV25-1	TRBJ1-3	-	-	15	TGTGCCAGCAGTGGGACAATCCAACCCGTAAACACCATATATTTT	CASSGTIQPVNTIYF
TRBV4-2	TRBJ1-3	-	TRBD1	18	TGTGCCAGCAGCCAAGAAAGAATCCAGGGGGTTTCTGGAAACACCATATATTTT	CASSQERIQGVSGNTIYF
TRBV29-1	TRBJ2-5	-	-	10	TGCAGCGTTGAGATGGAGACCCAGTACTTC	CSVEMETQYF
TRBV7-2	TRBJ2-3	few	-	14	TGTGCCAGCAGCTTAGACGGGGGGCACGATACGCAGTATTTT	CASSLDGGHDTQYF
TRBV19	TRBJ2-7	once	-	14	TGTGCCAGTAGTGAGACAGGGGACTACTACGAGCAGTACTTC	CASSETGDYYEQYF
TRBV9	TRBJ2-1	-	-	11	TGTGCCAGCAGCGTAAGCAATGAGCAGTTCTTC	CASSVSNEQFF
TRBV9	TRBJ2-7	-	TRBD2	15	TGTGCCAGCAGCGTAGGGCGGGGGGGGCCCTACGAGCAGTACTTC	CASSVGRGGPYEQYF
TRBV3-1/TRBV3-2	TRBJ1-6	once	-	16	TGTGCCAGCAGCCGAGTTCTTCCGGGAGGCAATTCACCCCTCCACTTT	CASSRVLPGGNSPLHF
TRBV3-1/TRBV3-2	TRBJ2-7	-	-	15	TGTGCCAGCAGCCAAGAAGGGGGGGCAGTCTACGAGCAGTACTTC	CASSQEGGAVYEQYF
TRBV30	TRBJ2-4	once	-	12	TGTGCCTGGCGGTCGGAGAAAAACATTCAGTACTTC	CAWRSEKNIQYF
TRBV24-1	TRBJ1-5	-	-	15	TGTGCCACCAGTGATTCGCAATCTTTTAATCAGCCCCAGCATTTT	CATSDSQSFNQPQHF
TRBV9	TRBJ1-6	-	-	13	TGTGCCAGCGGAAAATTGGATAATTCACCCCTCCACTTT	CASGKLDNSPLHF
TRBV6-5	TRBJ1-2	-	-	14	TGTGCCAGCAGTCCCTCACCACAGGCCTATGGCTACACCTTC	CASSPSPQAYGYTF
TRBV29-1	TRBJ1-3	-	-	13	TGCAGCGTTGAGAAGAGGACGGGAAACACCATATATTTT	CSVEKRTGNTIYF
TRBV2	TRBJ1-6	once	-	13	TGTGCCAGCAGTGAAAGTTCTAATTCACCCCTCCACTTT	CASSESSNSPLHF
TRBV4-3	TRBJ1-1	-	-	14	TGCGCCAGCAGCCAAGCGGGGGGGAACACTGAAGCTTTCTTT	CASSQAGGNTEAFF
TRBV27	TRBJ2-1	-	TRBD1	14	TGTGCCAGCAGTCCGACAGGGGGGAACAATGAGCAGTTCTTC	CASSPTGGNNEQFF
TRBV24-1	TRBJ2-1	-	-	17	TGTGCCACCAGTGGCCGAGGACAGCTCAACTCCTACAATGAGCAGTTCTTC	CATSGRGQLNSYNEQFF
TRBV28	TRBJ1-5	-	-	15	TGTGCCAGCAGTTTATTGTTACGGGGGTATCGGCCCCAGCATTTT	CASSLLLRGYRPQHF
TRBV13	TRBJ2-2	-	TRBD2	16	TGTGCCAGCAGCTTCCCGAGCGGGGGGGCCCCCGGGGAGCTGTTTTTT	CASSFPSGGAPGELFF
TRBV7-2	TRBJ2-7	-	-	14	TGTGCCAGCAGCCTCGGGACGGGAAGCTACGAGCAGTACTTC	CASSLGTGSYEQYF
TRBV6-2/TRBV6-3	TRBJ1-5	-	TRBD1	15	TGTGCCAGCAGTTATAGACAGGGATACAATCAGCCCCAGCATTTT	CASSYRQGYNQPQHF
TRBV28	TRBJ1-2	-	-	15	TGTGCCAGCAGTTTAGGGGGCGATCAGTACTATGGCTACACCTTC	CASSLGGDQYYGYTF
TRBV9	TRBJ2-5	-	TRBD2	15	TGTGCCAGCAGCGTAGGACTAGCGGTCCAAGAGACCCAGTACTTC	CASSVGLAVQETQYF
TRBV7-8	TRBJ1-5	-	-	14	TGTGCCAGCAGAATTTCAGGGCTCGGGCAGCCCCAGCATTTT	CASRISGLGQPQHF
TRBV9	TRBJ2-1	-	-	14	TGTGCCAGCAGCGTTAAGGGAACTGGGAATGAGCAGTTCTTC	CASSVKGTGNEQFF
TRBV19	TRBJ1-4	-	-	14	TGTGCCAGTAGTTCAGGGGATATAGGGGAAAAACTGTTTTTT	CASSSGDIGEKLFF
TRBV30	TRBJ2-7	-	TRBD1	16	TGTGCCTGGAGTGTAGCATCCGGGACAGGAACCTACGAGCAGTACTTC	CAWSVASGTGTYEQYF
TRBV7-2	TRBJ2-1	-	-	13	TGTGCCAGCAGCCCAGGGACCGCGCGGGAGCAGTTCTTC	CASSPGTAREQFF